The clone carrying this T cell receptor (beta chain) came up a few times. Its antigen is as yet unknown. This sample was taken from a study of blood T cells in healthy people across ages. Then a second PCR, running about 6 to 11 cycles, was carried out with a sample-barcoded 5' primer and a J-beta primer mix. There were at least 2.5 million CDR3-containing paired-end reads obtained from each sample. One entry per CDR3 protein results from TCRdb running MiXCR on the 5' RACE reads. The sample lists roughly 800,000 distinct CDR3 sequences, roughly 25% occurring once. Study findings and constraints: Both naive CD4+ cell counts and diversity were greater in long-lived donors than in aged donors.

At least 6 micrograms of total RNA were extracted per sample. These same records also appear under a second study, on T cells of mothers and their children.

This sequence was found in a boy aged 5-17 years in good health. The material sequenced was blood.

The CDR3 loop is CASRIDGYEQYF. CDR3 nucleotides: TGTGCCAGCAGAATCGACGGGTACGAGCAGTACTTC. The rearrangement joins TRBV6-2 or TRBV6-3 to TRBJ2-5, with D unresolved. The J call may be mistaken, given a closer DNA end match to TRBJ2-7. CDR3 length equals 12 residues. Germline values: CDR1 MNHEY, CDR2 SVGEGT.